The 11 T cell receptor beta chains given below trace back to one sample, sequenced in a study of CD8+ T cells in alopecia areata. The treatment is: oral pan-JAK inhibitor, 5-10 mg twice daily. Extracted RNA was reverse transcribed, and the resulting cDNA served as sequencing template. Repertoires were generated with immunoSEQ multiplex PCR, while TCRdb's copy carries only in-frame clones and drops some. Among some 210,000 clones listed, 66% were seen once. The source was CD4+ T cells sorted from blood, collected at approximately week 42, from a patient treated with tofacitinib. The source of these receptors is a human donor with alopecia areata.

This clone was seen only once. This rearrangement joins TRBV7-2 to TRBJ1-5; 7 bases are a match to TRBD1. After removal of 5 bases from V and 3 bases from J, the junction contained 4 bases not matched to a gene. Germline assignment: CDR1 SGHTA and CDR2 FQGNSA. The CDR3 extends over 14 amino acids. The CDR3 coding sequence is TGTGCCAGCAGCACCGGGACAGTCAATCAGCCCCAGCATTTT. Residues: CASSTGTVNQPQHF.

The chain is built from TRBV23-1 and TRBJ1-6; D possibly corresponds to TRBD1 (5 bases). TRBV23-1 is reported as an ORF; its role is uncertain. With 5 bases removed from V and 7 bases from J, the gap between germline ends came to 21 bases. The CDR3 is made up of 17 amino acids. As DNA, the CDR3 is TGCGCCAGCAGTAGCACTCACCGGGACTCCAACAATTCACCCCTCCACTTT. Translated: CASSSTHRDSNNSPLHF.

The chain carries TRBV5-4 and TRBJ2-3; possibly TRBD1 or TRBD2 for D (5 bases each). Germline loops: CDR1 SGHNT, CDR2 YYREEE (reference sequence). Deletions cut 2 bases from V and 2 bases from J, with 15 bases between. The CDR3 is 16 residues long. This chain's CDR3 is CASSFGRDRSTDTQYF. The DNA of the CDR3 is TGTGCCAGCAGCTTCGGCAGGGACCGGTCCACAGATACGCAGTATTTT. Full variable domain (missing parts from reference TRBV5-4 and TRBJ2-3): ETGVTQSPTHLIKTRGQQVTLRCSSQSGHNTVSWYQQALGQGPQFIFQYYREEENGRGNFPPRFSGLQFPNYSSELNVNALELDDSALYLCASSFGRDRSTDTQYFGPGTRLTVL.

In this sample, this clone turned up a few times. The chain has TRBV4-1 and TRBJ1-5, with D unresolved. The CDR3 is 15 amino acids. Looked up from germline, CDR1 is MGHRA and CDR2 is YSYEKL. V gave up 0 bases and J gave up 5 bases, with 11 bases separating them. Written as DNA, the CDR3 is TGCGCCAGCAGCCAAGAAGAGGGTAGGCATCAGCCCCAGCATTTT. It yields the protein CASSQEEGRHQPQHF.

This chain connects TRBV29-1 to TRBJ2-7; 9 nucleotides match TRBD1. Trimming at V came to 6 bases and at J to 3 bases, leaving 9 bases not matched to a gene. The CDR3 sequence is 14 residues long. Germline-derived CDR1 and CDR2 are SQVTM and ANQGSEA. The CDR3 DNA sequence: TGCAGCGTGGGATCCGGGACAGGGAGCTACGAGCAGTACTTC. Residues: CSVGSGTGSYEQYF.

In its sample, this clone was seen once. The CDR3 reads CASSLAGGYTF. Written as DNA, the CDR3 is TGTGCCAGCAGCTTAGCTGGTGGCTACACCTTC. The chain employs TRBV7-2 and TRBJ1-2; D is undetermined. The CDR3 covers 11 residues. CDR1 and CDR2 from the germline V gene are SGHTA and FQGNSA. V lost 0 bases, J lost 7 bases, and 3 bases lay in between.

This chain links TRBV13 with TRBJ1-2; unclear D gene. The germline gives CDR1 PRHDT, CDR2 FYEKMQ (reference sequence). The ends were cut back, 6 bases at V and 2 bases at J, with 16 bases in the middle. This CDR3 is built from 15 residues. This CDR3 reads CASSSGRIPNYGYTF. CDR3 sequence (DNA): TGTGCCAGCAGTTCCGGACGGATCCCAAACTATGGCTACACCTTC.

This rearrangement joins TRBV27 to TRBJ1-2; no clear D. Trimming pared 6 bases from V and 7 bases from J, leaving 15 bases between. Germline V gives CDR1 MNHEY, CDR2 SMNVEV (reference sequence). The CDR3 totals 13 residues. CDR3 amino acids: CASSTGLVSGYTF. The CDR3 nucleotides are TGTGCCAGCAGCACCGGGTTGGTCTCTGGCTACACCTTC.

The chain links TRBV2 to TRBJ2-5; D is uncertain. Germline V gene lookup returns CDR1 SNHLY and CDR2 FYNNEI. Trimming took off 6 bases at V and 1 base at J, with 6 bases between the two ends. The CDR3 has 12 amino acids. The CDR3 DNA reads as TGTGCCAGCAGAGGGATCCAAGAGACCCAGTACTTC. This translates into CASRGIQETQYF.

The chain employs TRBV15 and TRBJ1-2; 9 bases match TRBD1. CDR3 length: 15 residues. Germline V gene lookup returns CDR1 LNHNV and CDR2 YYDKDF (reference sequence). Unmatched junction bases numbered 3, after V lost 0 bases and J lost 4 bases. The CDR3 reads CATSRDLDRGYGYTF. The CDR3 DNA reads as TGTGCCACCAGCAGAGATCTGGACAGGGGCTATGGCTACACCTTC.

The chain combines TRBV5-1 with TRBJ2-4; D tentatively reads TRBD1 or TRBD2 (5 bases each). The CDR3 runs to 16 residues. The germline CDR1 and CDR2 sequences are SGHRS and YFSETQ. Trimming shortened V by 0 bases and J by 0 bases, and 10 bases separated the two germline ends. As DNA, the CDR3 is TGCGCCAGCAGCTTGGGTGGGGACGTAGCCAAAAACATTCAGTACTTC. This codes for CASSLGGDVAKNIQYF.